This is a list of T cell receptor beta chains from one sample in a study of cytomegalovirus exposure and HLA in healthy donors. Produced via immunoSEQ multiplex PCR; TCRdb's table is partial and in-frame only. The sample has 160,000 or so clones; more than 70% are singletons. The specimen sequenced was PBMCs. Source of these receptors: a man younger than 35 in good health and CMV-seronegative. Both conserved end residues are part of each CDR3. Fields, in order: V gene, J gene, D gene, clone size, CDR3 protein, CDR3 DNA. D genes are given only for firm matches. Not all rows give a size; the values are once, few, many and, for expanded clones, a class.

v_gene: TRBV30
j_gene: TRBJ1-2
d_gene: -
abundance: -
CDR3aa: CAWSVIRSNYYGYTF
CDR3nt: TGTGCCTGGAGTGTAATACGGTCCAACTACTATGGCTACACCTTC

v_gene: TRBV5-6
j_gene: TRBJ1-5
d_gene: TRBD1
abundance: -
CDR3aa: CASSGTGFSNQPQHF
CDR3nt: TGTGCCAGCAGCGGGACAGGGTTTAGCAATCAGCCCCAGCATTTT

v_gene: TRBV5-1
j_gene: TRBJ2-1
d_gene: TRBD1
abundance: -
CDR3aa: CASSLGARGMGNEQFF
CDR3nt: TGCGCCAGCAGCTTGGGAGCCAGGGGGATGGGAAATGAGCAGTTCTTC

v_gene: TRBV27
j_gene: TRBJ2-7
d_gene: TRBD2
abundance: -
CDR3aa: CASSAIPGLATYEQYF
CDR3nt: TGTGCCAGCAGTGCCATTCCGGGACTAGCGACCTACGAGCAGTACTTC

v_gene: TRBV6-4
j_gene: TRBJ2-2
d_gene: TRBD2
abundance: -
CDR3aa: CASSRSGGNTGELFF
CDR3nt: TGTGCCAGCAGTCGGAGCGGGGGAAACACCGGGGAGCTGTTTTTT

v_gene: TRBV5-6
j_gene: TRBJ1-2
d_gene: -
abundance: -
CDR3aa: CASSFGEYREDYGYTF
CDR3nt: TGTGCCAGCAGCTTCGGCGAATACAGGGAAGACTATGGCTACACCTTC

v_gene: TRBV7-9
j_gene: TRBJ2-7
d_gene: -
abundance: -
CDR3aa: CASSLEPQGYEQYF
CDR3nt: TGTGCCAGCAGCTTAGAACCACAGGGTTACGAGCAGTACTTC

v_gene: TRBV5-1
j_gene: TRBJ2-1
d_gene: TRBD2
abundance: -
CDR3aa: CASSPKSGIGDEQFF
CDR3nt: TGCGCCAGCAGCCCAAAGAGCGGGATTGGCGATGAGCAGTTCTTC

v_gene: TRBV11-2
j_gene: TRBJ2-6
d_gene: TRBD1
abundance: -
CDR3aa: CASSLAPTGAGANVLTF
CDR3nt: TGTGCCAGCAGCTTAGCCCCGACAGGGGCTGGGGCCAACGTCCTGACTTTC

v_gene: TRBV27
j_gene: TRBJ1-2
d_gene: -
abundance: -
CDR3aa: CASREQGTNYGYTF
CDR3nt: TGTGCCAGCAGGGAACAGGGTACAAACTATGGCTACACCTTC

v_gene: TRBV5-1
j_gene: TRBJ1-6
d_gene: -
abundance: few
CDR3aa: CASSLGANSPLHF
CDR3nt: TGCGCCAGCAGCTTGGGGGCAAATTCACCCCTCCACTTT

v_gene: TRBV5-4
j_gene: TRBJ2-2
d_gene: -
abundance: -
CDR3aa: CASSFALEGTGELFF
CDR3nt: TGTGCCAGCAGCTTTGCGCTGGAGGGCACCGGGGAGCTGTTTTTT

v_gene: TRBV6-1
j_gene: TRBJ1-2
d_gene: -
abundance: -
CDR3aa: CASIPWTGDYGYTF
CDR3nt: TGTGCCAGCATCCCCTGGACGGGGGACTATGGCTACACCTTC

v_gene: TRBV6-1
j_gene: TRBJ1-1
d_gene: -
abundance: -
CDR3aa: CASSLGKGMNTEAFF
CDR3nt: TGTGCCAGCAGCCTGGGGAAGGGGATGAACACTGAAGCTTTCTTT

v_gene: TRBV10-3
j_gene: TRBJ2-5
d_gene: -
abundance: -
CDR3aa: CASMGDGETQYF
CDR3nt: TGTGCCTCAATGGGAGATGGGGAGACCCAGTACTTC

v_gene: TRBV27
j_gene: TRBJ2-3
d_gene: TRBD2
abundance: -
CDR3aa: CASSLLGGRTSGRIVGTDTQYF
CDR3nt: TGTGCCAGCAGTTTATTGGGGGGCAGGACTAGCGGGAGGATAGTGGGCACAGATACGCAGTATTTT

v_gene: TRBV19
j_gene: TRBJ2-3
d_gene: TRBD2
abundance: -
CDR3aa: CASSYPGGRDTQYF
CDR3nt: TGTGCCAGTAGCTATCCGGGGGGAAGAGATACGCAGTATTTT

v_gene: TRBV25-1
j_gene: TRBJ1-2
d_gene: TRBD1
abundance: -
CDR3aa: CASSGTGTGPFYGYTF
CDR3nt: TGTGCCAGCAGTGGTACCGGGACAGGGCCCTTCTATGGCTACACCTTC

v_gene: TRBV30
j_gene: TRBJ1-5
d_gene: -
abundance: -
CDR3aa: CAWSSGSQPQHF
CDR3nt: TGTGCCTGGAGTTCGGGGAGTCAGCCCCAGCATTTT

v_gene: TRBV28
j_gene: TRBJ1-1
d_gene: TRBD1
abundance: -
CDR3aa: CASSSLGKTGVSGEAFF
CDR3nt: TGTGCCAGCAGTTCGCTGGGGAAGACAGGGGTTTCGGGTGAAGCTTTCTTT

v_gene: TRBV4-3
j_gene: TRBJ1-3
d_gene: -
abundance: -
CDR3aa: CASSQRGGTGNTIYF
CDR3nt: TGCGCCAGCAGCCAAAGGGGGGGCACTGGAAACACCATATATTTT

v_gene: TRBV5-1
j_gene: TRBJ2-1
d_gene: -
abundance: -
CDR3aa: CASSLTGQRDNEQFF
CDR3nt: TGCGCCAGCAGCTTAACAGGCCAGCGAGACAATGAGCAGTTCTTC

v_gene: TRBV29-1
j_gene: TRBJ2-7
d_gene: TRBD2
abundance: -
CDR3aa: CSVYNYSGLAGERNEQYF
CDR3nt: TGCAGCGTTTATAACTACAGCGGACTAGCGGGAGAGAGAAACGAGCAGTACTTC

v_gene: TRBV4-2
j_gene: TRBJ1-6
d_gene: -
abundance: -
CDR3aa: CASSRNRNNSPLHF
CDR3nt: TGTGCCAGCAGTCGAAACAGGAATAATTCACCCCTCCACTTT

v_gene: TRBV29-1
j_gene: TRBJ2-3
d_gene: -
abundance: -
CDR3aa: CSVVSLGANTDTQYF
CDR3nt: TGCAGCGTTGTCTCACTGGGCGCCAACACAGATACGCAGTATTTT

v_gene: TRBV6-1
j_gene: TRBJ1-3
d_gene: TRBD1
abundance: once
CDR3aa: CASEGQLSGNTIYF
CDR3nt: TGTGCCAGCGAGGGACAGCTCTCTGGAAACACCATATATTTT

v_gene: TRBV4-2
j_gene: TRBJ2-3
d_gene: TRBD2
abundance: -
CDR3aa: CASSPHGGALGTDTQYF
CDR3nt: TGTGCCAGCAGCCCTCACGGGGGGGCTCTTGGCACAGATACGCAGTATTTT

v_gene: TRBV15
j_gene: TRBJ2-5
d_gene: TRBD2
abundance: -
CDR3aa: CATSRDISGLETQYF
CDR3nt: TGTGCCACCAGCAGAGATATTAGCGGGCTAGAGACCCAGTACTTC

v_gene: TRBV29-1
j_gene: TRBJ2-2
d_gene: -
abundance: -
CDR3aa: CSASGANTGELFF
CDR3nt: TGCAGCGCGAGCGGAGCGAACACCGGGGAGCTGTTTTTT

v_gene: TRBV27
j_gene: TRBJ2-1
d_gene: TRBD2
abundance: -
CDR3aa: CASSIGGNNEQFF
CDR3nt: TGTGCCAGCAGTATCGGGGGGAACAATGAGCAGTTCTTC

v_gene: TRBV28
j_gene: TRBJ1-2
d_gene: TRBD1
abundance: -
CDR3aa: CASRVDRIYGYTF
CDR3nt: TGTGCCAGCAGGGTGGACAGGATCTATGGCTACACCTTC

v_gene: TRBV6-1
j_gene: TRBJ1-2
d_gene: TRBD1
abundance: few
CDR3aa: CASSESIRGRGLGGYTF
CDR3nt: TGTGCCAGCAGTGAATCTATCCGGGGCAGGGGGCTCGGTGGCTACACCTTC

v_gene: TRBV7-7
j_gene: TRBJ2-6
d_gene: -
abundance: -
CDR3aa: CASSLGHRSGANVLTF
CDR3nt: TGTGCTAGCAGCTTGGGACACCGCTCTGGGGCCAACGTCCTGACTTTC

v_gene: TRBV6-5
j_gene: TRBJ2-2
d_gene: TRBD2
abundance: -
CDR3aa: CASSYSAGLAGGVLFF
CDR3nt: TGTGCCAGCAGTTACTCAGCAGGACTAGCGGGAGGGGTTCTGTTTTTT

v_gene: TRBV29-1
j_gene: TRBJ2-1
d_gene: -
abundance: once
CDR3aa: CSVDPGQINEQFF
CDR3nt: TGCAGCGTTGACCCGGGACAAATTAATGAGCAGTTCTTC

v_gene: TRBV27
j_gene: TRBJ1-6
d_gene: TRBD1
abundance: -
CDR3aa: CASSLLQGATQTPLHF
CDR3nt: TGTGCCAGCAGTTTACTACAGGGGGCAACCCAGACACCCCTCCACTTT